This T cell receptor (beta chain) was sequenced during a study of blood T cell repertoires in COVID-19. About the study: COVID-19 samples, acute and convalescent, were from the United States, Italy and Spain. In each case, the material was cDNA or gDNA derived from T cells, B-cell-depleted T cells, or PBMCs.

In the source study's methods: Reference gene primer amplification in the assay estimated nucleated cell counts. TCRdb's copy holds only in-frame clones and misses some; the assay was immunoSEQ multiplex PCR. Clone size and the V and J calls come from that table; the DNA yielded D and trimming. The data show a few hundred thousand clones, more than 70% seen once. The CDR3 extends over 13 amino acids. Germline CDR1 reads LNHDA; CDR2 reads SQIVND (reference sequence). The ends lost 8 bases at V and 6 bases at J; junction bases unmatched: 7. The source material was peripheral blood. This chain links TRBV19 with TRBJ1-5, with 7 bases that match TRBD1. This receptor was obtained from a woman aged 50 to 60 with acute or convalescent COVID-19. Here the CDR3 reads CASADRVGQPQHF. CDR3 DNA sequence: TGTGCCAGTGCTGACAGGGTAGGTCAGCCCCAGCATTTT.